This TCR beta chain emerged from a study of blood T cell repertoires in COVID-19. Study-level information: The origin of the acute and convalescent COVID-19 samples was the United States, Italy and Spain. Nucleic acid was either cDNA or gDNA, and it came from T cells, B-cell-depleted T cells, or PBMCs.

The length of the CDR3 is 20 residues. V was clipped by 0 bases and J by 6 bases, with 27 bases between them. In the authors' methods: Amplified reference gene primers provided the basis for estimating nucleated cell counts. Clones were sequenced by immunoSEQ multiplex PCR, and TCRdb holds only the in-frame ones, with some missing. The DNA was the basis for D and trimming; V, J and clone size are from that table. Seen here are 90,000 to 130,000 clones, less than 85% observed once, and the top ten hold around 1.9%. Source material: peripheral blood. The clonotype originates from a woman in her 40s with acute or convalescent COVID-19. The chain links TRBV5-3 to TRBJ2-2; D might be TRBD2 (5 bases). TRBV5-3 belongs to the ORF category, with a function that is uncertain. The chain's CDR3 is CARSLAVMIATNRVPGELFF. DNA of the CDR3: TGTGCCAGAAGCTTGGCCGTAATGATAGCGACAAATCGGGTCCCCGGGGAGCTGTTTTTT.